Listed below are T cell receptor beta chains from one sample, sequenced in a study of shared clonotypes between healthy human individuals. Libraries were prepared by immunoSEQ multiplex PCR; TCRdb keeps only in-frame clonotypes and omits some of them. Among about 2,500,000 clones listed, approximately 90% were seen once. Material: naive CD4+ T cells sorted from blood. The receptors stem from a young man in good health. Each CDR3 is given with its conserved first and last residue. A clone size is listed for some rows: how often the clone was seen (once, few, many), or a class if it is expanded.

v_call: TRBV5-6; clone_size: .; j_call: TRBJ2-7; cdr3_aa: CASSFQPAYEQYF
v_call: TRBV6-5; clone_size: .; j_call: TRBJ2-5; cdr3_aa: CASSAVQAGGETQYF
v_call: TRBV6-5; clone_size: once; j_call: TRBJ2-3; cdr3_aa: CASRRRTGFTDTQYF
v_call: TRBV19; clone_size: .; j_call: TRBJ2-2; cdr3_aa: CASSSVRLDGAGELFF
v_call: TRBV5-8; clone_size: .; j_call: TRBJ1-5; cdr3_aa: CASSLGRGLYSNQPQHF
v_call: TRBV6-1; clone_size: .; j_call: TRBJ1-4; cdr3_aa: CATTGGGLGEKLFF
v_call: TRBV7-2; clone_size: .; j_call: TRBJ2-1; cdr3_aa: CASSRSGGSYNEQFF
v_call: TRBV6-4; clone_size: .; j_call: TRBJ2-7; cdr3_aa: CASSEPGLVYEQYF
v_call: TRBV11-2; clone_size: once; j_call: TRBJ1-1; cdr3_aa: CASSFFGGFEAFF
v_call: TRBV28; clone_size: .; j_call: TRBJ2-4; cdr3_aa: CASSLSDSQNIQYF
v_call: TRBV25-1; clone_size: few; j_call: TRBJ1-1; cdr3_aa: CASSEWEKNTEAFF
v_call: TRBV21-1; clone_size: once; j_call: TRBJ2-3; cdr3_aa: CASSGTQSDTQYF
v_call: TRBV7-7; clone_size: .; j_call: TRBJ2-3; cdr3_aa: CASSYSGLDTQYF
v_call: TRBV5-5; clone_size: .; j_call: TRBJ1-1; cdr3_aa: CASSLSGWNTEAFF
v_call: TRBV5-5; clone_size: .; j_call: TRBJ1-2; cdr3_aa: CASSSRGDYGYTF
v_call: TRBV2; clone_size: once; j_call: TRBJ2-1; cdr3_aa: CASSERGEINEQFF
v_call: TRBV5-4; clone_size: .; j_call: TRBJ2-7; cdr3_aa: CASNLLGQFYEQYF
v_call: TRBV6-5; clone_size: .; j_call: TRBJ1-2; cdr3_aa: CASRHRDDGYTF
v_call: TRBV6-5; clone_size: once; j_call: TRBJ1-2; cdr3_aa: CASSYDSRPNGYTF
v_call: TRBV18; clone_size: .; j_call: TRBJ2-1; cdr3_aa: CASSPTGTSVINEQFF
v_call: TRBV5-1; clone_size: .; j_call: TRBJ2-5; cdr3_aa: CASRQNRAADYHALGETQYF
v_call: TRBV18; clone_size: .; j_call: TRBJ2-5; cdr3_aa: CASSLLLGTQYF
v_call: TRBV19; clone_size: .; j_call: TRBJ1-5; cdr3_aa: CASSIAGGQYPNQPQHF
v_call: TRBV4-1; clone_size: .; j_call: TRBJ2-7; cdr3_aa: CASSLAGQSPAEQYF
v_call: TRBV5-1; clone_size: .; j_call: TRBJ1-1; cdr3_aa: CASTNSGGTEAFF
v_call: TRBV10-3; clone_size: .; j_call: TRBJ1-3; cdr3_aa: CAIRETGGHLQSGNTIYF
v_call: TRBV29-1; clone_size: .; j_call: TRBJ2-7; cdr3_aa: CSVEAQGGLYEQYF
v_call: TRBV5-4; clone_size: .; j_call: TRBJ2-5; cdr3_aa: CASSSRLAVQETQYF
v_call: TRBV21-1; clone_size: .; j_call: TRBJ2-2; cdr3_aa: CASSKVGNTGELFF
v_call: TRBV10-3; clone_size: .; j_call: TRBJ2-7; cdr3_aa: CAISKGGLDEQYF
v_call: TRBV2; clone_size: .; j_call: TRBJ1-4; cdr3_aa: CATRDGPNEKLFF
v_call: TRBV11-2; clone_size: .; j_call: TRBJ2-6; cdr3_aa: CASSPAVGGLTGANVLTF
v_call: TRBV19; clone_size: once; j_call: TRBJ2-7; cdr3_aa: CASSITGTSYEQYF
v_call: TRBV6-1; clone_size: .; j_call: TRBJ1-2; cdr3_aa: CASSETINYGYTF
v_call: TRBV6-1; clone_size: .; j_call: TRBJ1-5; cdr3_aa: CASTRQGAPNQPQHF
v_call: TRBV4-1; clone_size: .; j_call: TRBJ2-3; cdr3_aa: CASSQDRGADTQYF
v_call: TRBV19; clone_size: .; j_call: TRBJ1-1; cdr3_aa: CASSMATLGRNTEAFF
v_call: TRBV28; clone_size: .; j_call: TRBJ1-4; cdr3_aa: CASSLQQPATNEKLFF
v_call: TRBV30; clone_size: .; j_call: TRBJ1-6; cdr3_aa: CAWSQQGSSPLHF
v_call: TRBV5-4; clone_size: once; j_call: TRBJ2-5; cdr3_aa: CASSAGAALETQYF
v_call: TRBV29-1; clone_size: .; j_call: TRBJ2-3; cdr3_aa: CSVERGASTDTQYF
v_call: TRBV7-9; clone_size: .; j_call: TRBJ1-3; cdr3_aa: CASSPRGMSGNTIYF